Here is one T cell receptor beta chain with its context. The antigen it binds to is not known. Gene names and germline sequences refer to the mouse in this case. The sequence runs out 1 residue before the end of the CDR3; the remainder is reconstructed from the germline J gene. This sample was taken from a study of tissue T cells after allogeneic stem cell transplantation (dated by TCRdb to between 2022 and 2023). For the study in its entirety: Using research autopsies of patients with and without GVHD, plus mouse models of GVHD, the study profiled TCR beta repertoires across many tissues. The human arm was conducted as a prospective observational study, and neither blinding nor randomization was performed.

Broader findings and caveats from the paper: Within patients, how anatomically similar tissues were was a major factor shaping TCR repertoire composition, regardless of disease or transplant status. Only a few T cell clones appeared in more than one patient, yet motif-based clustering showed tissue-specific repertoire signatures that were shared between patients. The study did not determine which tissue TCRs were alloreactive or antigen-specific, and some clones might have been persisting host cells. The patient cohort was small and clinically heterogeneous, and sampling depth was acknowledged as a limitation. In both patients and mice, T cells from blood and spleen picked up only a limited part of the TCR repertoire that was detected in tissues.

Sample time point, as interpreted from the label and publication: mouse harvest day 14 after allogeneic transplant. Mouse grafts consisting of 10^7 T-cell-depleted bone marrow cells combined with 10^6 splenic CD5+ T cells were administered by tail vein injection. To model GVHD in mice, a major MHC-mismatch B6 (H2b) into BALB/c (H2d) model was used, and tissues were profiled at day 7 or 14. On day 7 or 14 post-transplant, mouse tissues and retro-orbital blood were harvested with separate sterile tools for each animal, and livers were flushed before harvest. Before genomic DNA isolation with the DNeasy Blood & Tissue Kit, mouse tissues were minced with razor blades in buffered saline. Unmatched junction bases come to 5, with V trimmed by 4 bases and J by 5 bases. The cysteine opens and the phenylalanine closes a CDR3 of 14 amino acids. Of the CDR3's DNA, 39 bases were read; they are in frame from base 1. CDR1 and CDR2 are read off the germline V gene (reference sequence) as LGHDT and YNNKQL.

The library relied on the immunoSEQ multiplex PCR assay. TCRbeta CDR3 sequencing was performed at survey depth by Adaptive Biotechnologies, and CDR3 sequences, V/J genes, productive frequency and template counts were reported. Amplification of TCR beta CDR3 regions was performed from genomic DNA rather than from RNA. On the authors' methods: Jensen-Shannon divergence served to quantify pairwise repertoire overlap between tissues, with 0 meaning identical and 1 meaning complete divergence. Based on pairwise JSD values, tissues were grouped by single-linkage agglomerative hierarchical clustering, and the results were shown as dendrograms. GLIPH2 was run on all patient samples with simulation_depth 1000, kmer_min_depth 3 and cdr3_length_cutoff 8, and groups with more than two unique CDR3s were retained. In a standardized tissue-overlap score, Jaccard GLIPH-group overlap across patients was extrapolated to a standard repertoire size of 1000 clones. Associations of diversity with clinical or experimental variables used linear mixed-effect models with tissue fixed effects and individual random effects. Imported from immuneACCESS, the table was reduced by TCRdb to in-frame sequences with V and J called. These copies leave out some clones; in studies compared against another copy, an unresolved V gene accounts for under half, and the cause of the remainder is not known. D and trimming were read from the DNA, whereas the V and J calls and clone size are those reported in that table. The sample table contains fewer than 3,500 clones; only one count was recorded for 48% of them. Approximately 40% of the sample is in the top ten clones.

The sequence came from a female BALB/c mouse given C57BL/6 T cells with graft-versus-host disease after an allogeneic hematopoietic cell transplant. The specimen sequenced was gut tissue. The chain is encoded by TRBV4 joined to TRBJ2-4, with 8 bases matching TRBD2. Incomplete CDR3 DNA: TGTGCCAGCAGCTCCGGACTGGGAGGAAACACCTTGTAC. Its translation is CASSSGLGGNTLY. The CDR3 in its entirety is CASSSGLGGNTLYF.